Given below is one TCR beta chain in context. Each CDR3 protein gets one entry after TCRdb re-called the reads with MiXCR. This table has 200,000 or so distinct CDR3 sequences, roughly 27% appearing once. The data were taken from a study of T cell repertoires in cytomegalovirus infection. At the level of the study: CMV infection plus the matching HLA type was flagged by public TCR beta signatures.

The V and J ends lost 7 bases and 5 bases respectively, with 14 bases between them. The germline V gene encodes CDR1 LNHDA and CDR2 SQIVND (reference sequence). CDR3 length: 14 amino acids. The sample consisted of PBMCs. The gene calls are TRBV19 and TRBJ2-2; perhaps TRBD1 as D (6 bases). The source of this sequence is a human donor in good health (CMV status not recorded). Some clones in this sample may be carry-over from other donors' samples. The CDR3 here is CASIRGAGTGELFF. CDR3 nucleotides: TGTGCCAGTATCAGGGGCGCCGGTACCGGGGAGCTGTTTTTT.